Each of the 23 T cell receptor beta chains below was sequenced from the same sample in a study of Graves' ophthalmopathy and Graves' hyperthyroidism listed by TCRdb under 2018. The sequencing machine was an Illumina HiSeq 2000. For repertoire sequencing, TCR beta CDR3 regions were amplified from RNA transcripts. The first round was an RT-PCR using HTBI primers with the Qiagen OneStep RT-PCR kit, and this first round was followed by a second-round multiplex PCR, then size selection and purification. Using fastp trimming at Q25 and MiXCR clonotype assembly, TCRdb reanalyzed the public sequencing data and kept in-frame beta chains. Every CDR3 protein is listed once, alongside the most common genes and DNA of its rows. Within this sample are 650,000 to 800,000 distinct CDR3 sequences, with over 40% of them counted one time only. 3% to 4% of the sample belongs to the ten largest clones. The specimen was peripheral blood. The receptors shown here come from an adult man with Graves' ophthalmopathy.

This clonotype turned up a few times. The chain carries TRBV2 and TRBJ2-5, with a weak D call TRBD1 (6 bases). Trimming took 8 bases from V and 4 from J, leaving 20 bases between them. This CDR3 spans 15 amino acids. Germline V lookup: CDR1 SNHLY, CDR2 FYNNEI. CDR3 nucleotides: TGTGCCAGCTCACGGAACCGACAGGCCGTAGAGACCCAGTACTTC. It codes for CASSRNRQAVETQYF.

The table lists this clonotype with many counts. The rearrangement links TRBV7-8 to TRBJ1-6; D gene unclear. This CDR3 has 12 amino acids. Germline V gives CDR1 SGHVS, CDR2 FQNEAQ. The V end lost 0 bases, the J end lost 11 bases, and 5 bases lay between the germline ends. This CDR3 is CASSLATPPLHF. The CDR3 region has the DNA TGTGCCAGCAGCTTAGCGACCCCACCCCTCCACTTT.

The chain is built from TRBV7-2 and TRBJ2-5; D is possibly TRBD2 (6 bases). CDR3 size: 14 residues. Per the germline V gene, CDR1 is SGHTA and CDR2 is FQGNSA. V was shortened by 4 bases and J by 5 bases, with 14 bases between the two germline ends. DNA of the CDR3: TGTGCCAGCAGCTCTTCCGGGAGAGTTGAGACCCAGTACTTC. Protein sequence: CASSSSGRVETQYF.

At least ten counts were recorded for this clonotype. The chain employs TRBV10-3 and TRBJ2-2; perhaps D is TRBD1 or TRBD2 (5 bases each). From germline, CDR1 is ENHRY and CDR2 SYGVKD. The CDR3 contains 15 residues. The germline V and J ends were trimmed by 2 bases and 0 bases, with 7 bases remaining between them. CDR3 in amino acids: CAISEEGPNTGELFF. As DNA, the CDR3 is TGTGCCATCAGTGAGGAGGGACCGAACACCGGGGAGCTGTTTTTT.

The chain uses TRBV29-1 and TRBJ2-5; D perhaps matches TRBD1 (6 bases). CDR3 length: 12 residues. V gave up 6 bases and J gave up 9 bases, with 17 bases separating them. In germline, CDR1 is SQVTM, CDR2 ANQGSEA. CDR3 protein: CSVLPEGQPQYF. The CDR3 DNA follows: TGCAGCGTCCTCCCGGAAGGACAGCCCCAGTACTTC.

The chain is built from TRBV27 and TRBJ1-1; D is perhaps TRBD1 (5 bases). Germline V gene sequence: CDR1 MNHEY, CDR2 SMNVEV (reference sequence). The CDR3 contains 13 residues. The V end was cut by 6 bases, the J end by 2 bases, with 10 bases between. CDR3 DNA sequence: TGTGCCAGCAGGGAGGGGAGCAACACTGAAGCTTTCTTT. This sequence encodes CASREGSNTEAFF.

The chain combines TRBV12-3 or TRBV12-4 with TRBJ1-4; D not certain. The CDR3 extends over 16 amino acids. V shed 6 bases and J shed 1 base, with 15 bases lying between them. CDR3 sequence: CASSQRTGGTNEKLFF. The CDR3 DNA reads as TGTGCCAGCAGCCAAAGGACCGGTGGAACTAATGAAAAACTGTTTTTT.

This clonotype occurred many times. In DNA, the CDR3 is TGTGCCAGCAGCTTGGAACGCGGCAGTGTCTATGGCTACACCTTC. This sequence encodes CASSLERGSVYGYTF. The chain has TRBV5-6 and TRBJ1-2; D call uncertain. Germline lookup yields CDR1 SGHDT and CDR2 YYEEEE. The V end was cut by 0 bases, the J end by 4 bases, with 13 bases between. The length of the CDR3 is 15 residues.

This clonotype was seen more than once but under ten times. The genes are TRBV9 and TRBJ2-7; D gene ambiguous. The V and J ends lost 4 bases and 9 bases respectively, with 20 bases between them. Germline-derived CDR1 and CDR2 are SGDLS and YYNGEE. The CDR3 contains 14 residues. CDR3 sequence: CASSPTPLGPGQYF. CDR3 nucleotides: TGTGCCAGCAGCCCCACCCCTCTCGGACCCGGGCAGTACTTC. The whole variable domain, filled in from reference TRBV9 and TRBJ2-7, reads DSGVTQTPKHLITATGQRVTLRCSPRSGDLSVYWYQQSLDQGLQFLIQYYNGEERAKGNILERFSAQQFPDLHSELNLSSLELGDSALYFCASSPTPLGPGQYFGPGTRLTVT.

In its sample, this clonotype was seen a few times. The chain employs TRBV7-8 and TRBJ2-7, with TRBD2 matching 7 bases. Germline values: CDR1 SGHVS, CDR2 FQNEAQ. The CDR3 extends over 15 amino acids. The J segment lost 7 bases and the V segment lost 7 bases, leaving 16 bases of the junction unmatched. CDR3 sequence reads: CASMSGASRPGEQYF. CDR3 in DNA: TGTGCCAGCATGAGCGGGGCCTCGCGCCCGGGAGAGCAGTACTTC.

This clonotype was counted many times. This chain uses TRBV7-6 with TRBJ1-1, with D unclear. Germline V lookup: CDR1 SGHVS, CDR2 FNYEAQ. The CDR3 has 15 amino acids. V lost 5 bases to trimming and J lost 1 base, with 14 bases between them. CDR3 bases: TGTGCCAGCAGCGGGAAGGAAGGGAGGAACACTGAAGCTTTCTTT. Protein product: CASSGKEGRNTEAFF.

This clonotype was seen more than once but under ten times. The chain uses TRBV27 and TRBJ2-5; 7 bases fit TRBD1. Germline CDR1 is MNHEY and CDR2 is SMNVEV (reference sequence). V dropped 5 bases and J dropped 5; count of bases not matched to a gene: 14. The CDR3 has 16 residues. CDR3 DNA: TGTGCCAGCAGTCTACGTTACAGGGGTTCGGGGGAGACCCAGTACTTC. It encodes CASSLRYRGSGETQYF.

The rearrangement uses TRBV2 and TRBJ1-2; 8 nucleotides match TRBD1. CDR1 is SNHLY, CDR2 FYNNEI, per germline. The length of the CDR3 is 13 residues. V lost 8 bases and J lost 5; bases outside the gene matches: 7. CDR3 loop: CASPGQGSYGYTF. CDR3 in DNA: TGTGCCAGCCCAGGACAGGGCAGTTATGGCTACACCTTC.

This clonotype was seen more than once but under ten times. A much larger clone differs by one base, so this may be a read error. Lacking the conserved final phenylalanine or tryptophan, this CDR3 likely reflects a read error. The chain has TRBV20-1 and TRBJ2-5; 7 nucleotides align to TRBD1. Germline CDR1 DFQATT, CDR2 SNEGSKA (reference sequence). With V trimmed by 6 bases and J by 5 bases, 12 bases remained unmatched. The CDR3 loop spans 14 amino acids. Here the CDR3 DNA reads TGCAGTGCACCTTCCGGGACAGTCCATGAGACCCAGTACCTC. Its protein is CSAPSGTVHETQYL.

This clonotype showed up many times. The chain recombines TRBV2 with TRBJ1-5; D not certain. This CDR3 is 12 amino acids long. V shed 9 bases and J shed 7 bases, with 13 bases lying between them. Germline V gives CDR1 SNHLY, CDR2 FYNNEI. The CDR3 bases are TGTGCCAGTGCCGCATTCGGGCAGCCCCAGCATTTT. Residues: CASAAFGQPQHF.

This clonotype appeared a few times. The chain couples TRBV4-2 to TRBJ1-2; the match to TRBD1 covers 10 bases. Per the germline V gene, CDR1 is LGHNA and CDR2 is YNFKEQ. This CDR3 contains 13 residues. J was trimmed by 7 bases and V by 1 base; bases with no gene match: 0. The CDR3 loop is CASSQGDRGGYTF. For the CDR3, the DNA is TGTGCCAGCAGCCAAGGGGACAGGGGTGGCTACACCTTC.

The chain recombines TRBV7-2 with TRBJ2-6, with D possibly being TRBD2 (6 bases). Deletions cut 9 bases from V and 4 bases from J, with 13 bases between. In germline, CDR1 is SGHTA, CDR2 FQGNSA. This CDR3 has 14 residues. CDR3 sequence (DNA): TGTGCCAGTACCCCAAGCGGGGGGGCCAACGTCCTGACTTTC. Its translation: CASTPSGGANVLTF. The whole variable domain, remainder taken from reference TRBV7-2 and TRBJ2-6, is GAGVSQSPSNKVTEKGKDVELRCDPISGHTALYWYRQSLGQGLEFLIYFQGNSAPDKSGLPSDRFSAERTGGSVSTLTIQRTQQEDSAVYLCASTPSGGANVLTFGAGSRLTVL.

This clonotype has only a few counts. The chain links TRBV2 to TRBJ2-7; D is perhaps TRBD2 (5 bases). Trimming took off 5 bases at V and 3 bases at J, with 17 bases between the two ends. The CDR3 covers 15 residues. From germline, CDR1 is SNHLY and CDR2 FYNNEI. CDR3 sequence (DNA): TGTGCCAGCAGTTACTCGAACGCCGGGATCTACGAGCAGTACTTC. As protein: CASSYSNAGIYEQYF.

At least ten counts were recorded for this clonotype. The chain has TRBV20-1 and TRBJ1-4; 9 bases fit TRBD1. The V and J ends lost 6 bases and 7 bases, in that order; junction bases with no gene match: 12. Germline loops: CDR1 DFQATT, CDR2 SNEGSKA (reference sequence). CDR3 length equals 15 residues. The CDR3 sequence: CSASTPQGAVEKLFF. CDR3 nucleotide sequence: TGCAGTGCCTCCACGCCACAGGGGGCGGTTGAAAAACTGTTTTTT.

This clonotype was seen a handful of times. V usage is TRBV19 and J usage is TRBJ1-5, with D possibly TRBD1 on 6 matching bases. CDR1 LNHDA and CDR2 SQIVND come from the germline V gene (reference sequence). The CDR3 consists of 18 residues. The ends were cut back, 8 bases at V and 4 bases at J, with 27 bases in the middle. CDR3 in DNA: TGTGCCAGTCTACCACGGGGTTACCGACGGGACAATAATCAGCCCCAGCATTTT. As protein: CASLPRGYRRDNNQPQHF.

As regards this clonotype: A much larger clonotype is one base distant, so this may be a read error. This chain connects TRBV20-1 to TRBJ2-7; possibly TRBD2 for D (6 bases). This CDR3 has 13 residues. V lost 5 bases and J lost 3, with 14 bases in between. CDR1 and CDR2 (germline): DFQATT, SNEGSKA (reference sequence). CDR3 loop: CSAGSGVVYEQYF. The CDR3 DNA follows: TGCAGTGCTGGTTCGGGGGTAGTCTACGAGCAGTACTTC.

Remarks on this clonotype: Being one base from a much bigger clone, this may be a read error. J is TRBJ2-7 and V is TRBV10-3; D is perhaps TRBD2 (5 bases). CDR1 and CDR2 from the germline V gene are ENHRY and SYGVKD. The CDR3 length is 12 residues. The CDR3 nucleotides are TGTGCCACCAGTGTGCCCGGAGGCGTGCAGTACTTC. Protein product: CATSVPGGVQYF.

This clonotype was picked up a small number of times. Just one base apart from a much larger clone, this may be a read error. The chain combines TRBV25-1 with TRBJ1-1; 8 bases are shared with TRBD1. Per germline, CDR1 MGHDK and CDR2 SYGVNS. V lost 2 bases to trimming and J lost 14 bases; unmatched junction nucleotides: 7. The CDR3 contains 12 residues. The CDR3 bases are TGTGCCAGCAGTGAAGCGACAGGGGAAACGTTCTTT. It translates to CASSEATGETFF.